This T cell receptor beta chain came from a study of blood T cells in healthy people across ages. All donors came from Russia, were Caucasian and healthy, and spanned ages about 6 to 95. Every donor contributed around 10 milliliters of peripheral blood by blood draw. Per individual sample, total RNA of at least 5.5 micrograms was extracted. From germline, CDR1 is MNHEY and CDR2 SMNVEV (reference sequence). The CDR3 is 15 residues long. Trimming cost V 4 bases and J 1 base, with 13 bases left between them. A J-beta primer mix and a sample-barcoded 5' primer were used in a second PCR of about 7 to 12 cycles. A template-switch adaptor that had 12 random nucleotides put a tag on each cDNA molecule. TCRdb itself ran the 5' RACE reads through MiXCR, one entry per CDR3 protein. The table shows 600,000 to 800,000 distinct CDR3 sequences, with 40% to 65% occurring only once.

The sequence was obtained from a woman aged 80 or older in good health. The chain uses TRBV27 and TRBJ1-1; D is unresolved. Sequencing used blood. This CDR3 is CASSSLPRGNTEAFF. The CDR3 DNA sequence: TGTGCCAGCAGTTCCCTCCCAAGAGGGAACACTGAAGCTTTCTTT.